The 6 T cell receptor beta chains below come from one sample, sequenced in a study of OX40 agonist ivuxolimab in advanced cancers. The protocol was immunoSEQ multiplex PCR, while the TCRdb copy is restricted to in-frame clones and leaves out a portion. The table has approximately 89,000 clones, around nine tenths seen once. The sequencing here drew on CD4+ or CD8+ T cells sorted from blood, taken in a trial of the OX40 agonist ivuxolimab. All receptors derive from an adult with an advanced solid tumor such as melanoma, head and neck, liver or kidney cancer.

V usage is TRBV2 and J usage is TRBJ2-7; 8 nucleotides match TRBD2. Unmatched junction bases numbered 8, after V lost 7 bases and J lost 3 bases. The germline V gene has CDR1 SNHLY and CDR2 FYNNEI. CDR3 length: 14 residues. As DNA, the CDR3 is TGTGCCAGCACCCTAGCGGGCCGAAGCTACGAGCAGTACTTC. The encoded protein is CASTLAGRSYEQYF. The full variable domain, its missing parts supplied by reference TRBV2 and TRBJ2-7, is EPEVTQTPSHQVTQMGQEVILRCVPISNHLYFYWYRQILGQKVEFLVSFYNNEISEKSEIFDDQFSVERPDGSNFTLKIRSTKLEDSAMYFCASTLAGRSYEQYFGPGTRLTVT.

The V and J genes are TRBV4-1 and TRBJ1-4, with D possibly matching TRBD1 (5 bases). The CDR3 is 17 amino acids. The V end lost 1 base, the J end lost 8 bases, and 20 bases lay between the germline ends. Germline CDR1 and CDR2: MGHRA and YSYEKL. The CDR3 is CASSQVGVGRGREKLFF. The CDR3, as DNA: TGCGCCAGCAGCCAAGTAGGGGTCGGGAGGGGAAGGGAAAAACTGTTTTTT.

The genes are TRBV6-1 and TRBJ2-3; no firm D call. V lost 5 bases and J 6 bases, leaving 12 bases between the germline ends. This CDR3 spans 13 amino acids. Germline CDR1 is MNHNS and CDR2 is SASEGT. The CDR3 here is CASSPLRFDTQYF. In DNA, the CDR3 is TGTGCCAGCAGTCCTCTCCGGTTCGATACGCAGTATTTT.

The V call is TRBV11-2, the J call TRBJ2-3; either TRBD1 or TRBD2 may fit D (5 bases each). Trimming cost V 1 base and J 3 bases, with 14 bases left between them. The CDR3 has 16 residues. From germline, CDR1 is SGHAT and CDR2 FQNNGV. The DNA of the CDR3 is TGTGCCAGCAGCTTAGCAGACAGAGGGAGTACAGATACGCAGTATTTT. It encodes CASSLADRGSTDTQYF.

The chain combines TRBV18 with TRBJ2-7; 9 nucleotides agree with TRBD1. V was clipped by 4 bases and J by 6 bases; unmatched bases: 10. Germline assignment: CDR1 KGHSH and CDR2 LQKENI. There are 15 residues in the CDR3. CDR3 coding DNA: TGTGCCAGCTCACAAGGGGGGACAGGGATCGGCGAGCAGTACTTC. Amino acid sequence: CASSQGGTGIGEQYF.

A few counts support this clone. The chain employs TRBV6-1 and TRBJ1-6; D is possibly TRBD1 (5 bases). This CDR3 has 15 residues. Germline CDR1 MNHNS, CDR2 SASEGT. The germline V and J ends were trimmed by 11 bases and 4 bases, with 18 bases remaining between them. CDR3 protein: CAAPAEGNYNSPLHF. In nucleotides, the CDR3 is TGTGCCGCCCCGGCGGAGGGGAATTATAATTCACCCCTCCACTTT.